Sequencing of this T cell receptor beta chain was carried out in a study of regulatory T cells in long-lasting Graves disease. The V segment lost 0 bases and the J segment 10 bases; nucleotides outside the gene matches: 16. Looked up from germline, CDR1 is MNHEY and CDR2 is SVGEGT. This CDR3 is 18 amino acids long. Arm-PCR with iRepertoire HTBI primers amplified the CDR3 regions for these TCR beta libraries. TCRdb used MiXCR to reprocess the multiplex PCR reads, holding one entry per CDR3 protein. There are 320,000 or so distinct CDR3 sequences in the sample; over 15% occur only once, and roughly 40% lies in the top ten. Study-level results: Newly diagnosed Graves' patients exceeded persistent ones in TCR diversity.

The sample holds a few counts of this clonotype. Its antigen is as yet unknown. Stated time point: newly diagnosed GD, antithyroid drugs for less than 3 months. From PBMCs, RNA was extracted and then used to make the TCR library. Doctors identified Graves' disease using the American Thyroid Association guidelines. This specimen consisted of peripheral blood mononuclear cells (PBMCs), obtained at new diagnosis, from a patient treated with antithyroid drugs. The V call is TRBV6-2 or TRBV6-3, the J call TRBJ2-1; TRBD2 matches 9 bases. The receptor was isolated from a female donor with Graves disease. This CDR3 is CASSYSPLSRGRANEQFF. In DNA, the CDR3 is TGTGCCAGCAGTTACTCGCCCCTATCCCGCGGGAGGGCTAACGAGCAGTTCTTC.